A single sample gave rise to the 21 T cell receptor beta chains below, sequenced in a study of beta chain features in type 1 diabetes. Expressed TCRB transcripts were sequenced because the isolated RNA had all been reverse transcribed beforehand. Data came from immunoSEQ multiplex PCR; TCRdb stores just in-frame clones and leaves some out. This sample has 250,000 to 350,000 clones, with around 10% found just once. Material: naive CD4+ T cells from blood. Receptors were obtained from a woman aged 25 to 39 in good health.

There are a few counts of this clone. The chain couples TRBV10-3 to TRBJ1-5; 7 nucleotides match TRBD1. J was trimmed by 0 bases and V by 10 bases; bases with no gene match: 3. This CDR3 spans 13 amino acids. The V gene's germline CDR1 is ENHRY and CDR2 SYGVKD. The CDR3 DNA sequence: TGTGCCACCGGGACAGATAGCAATCAGCCCCAGCATTTT. Translation gives CATGTDSNQPQHF.

This clone was detected a few times. V gene TRBV18 combines with J gene TRBJ2-1; D not resolved. The CDR3 contains 16 residues. The ends were cut back, 2 bases at V and 2 bases at J, with 13 bases in the middle. Germline CDR1 is KGHSH and CDR2 is LQKENI. The CDR3 sequence is CASSPFDLVTYNEQFF. In DNA form, the CDR3 reads TGTGCCAGCTCACCATTCGACTTAGTTACCTACAATGAGCAGTTCTTC. The whole variable domain, filled in from reference TRBV18 and TRBJ2-1, reads NAGVMQNPRHLVRRRGQEARLRCSPMKGHSHVYWYRQLPEEGLKFMVYLQKENIIDESGMPKERFSAEFPKEGPSILRIQQVVRGDSAAYFCASSPFDLVTYNEQFFGPGTRLTVL.

The chain has TRBV20-1 and TRBJ2-1; TRBD2 matches at 8 bases. Germline CDR1 reads DFQATT; CDR2 reads SNEGSKA (reference sequence). V shed 8 bases and J 7 bases; nucleotides not matched to a gene: 4. This CDR3 comprises 11 residues. CDR3 sequence: CSHSSGNEQFF. In DNA form, the CDR3 reads TGCAGTCATTCTAGCGGGAATGAGCAGTTCTTC.

The rearrangement uses TRBV2 and TRBJ2-7, with D maybe TRBD1 (6 bases). Trimming removed 6 bases from V and 9 bases from J, with 15 bases in between. CDR3 length: 12 residues. CDR1 is SNHLY, CDR2 FYNNEI, per germline. The CDR3 region is CASSATGRGQYF. The CDR3 coding sequence is TGTGCCAGCAGCGCGACAGGAAGGGGGCAGTACTTC. The full variable domain, with the rest looked up from reference TRBV2 and TRBJ2-7, is EPEVTQTPSHQVTQMGQEVILRCVPISNHLYFYWYRQILGQKVEFLVSFYNNEISEKSEIFDDQFSVERPDGSNFTLKIRSTKLEDSAMYFCASSATGRGQYFGPGTRLTVT.

This clone was counted only a few times. The junction differs from germline at one of its ends, possibly a read error. The V and J genes are TRBV7-2 and TRBJ2-6; 9 positions match TRBD2. The CDR3 is made up of 19 amino acids. CDR1 and CDR2 (germline): SGHTA, FQGNSA. DNA of the CDR3: TGTGCCAGCAGCTTAGACGTTAGCGGGAGAACCTCTGAGGCCAACGTCCTGACTTTC. Its translation is CASSLDVSGRTSEANVLTF.

This clone was observed a handful of times. The rearrangement uses TRBV18 and TRBJ2-1; D call uncertain. Germline values: CDR1 KGHSH, CDR2 LQKENI. With 1 base removed from V and 4 bases from J, the gap between germline ends came to 14 bases. CDR3 length: 16 residues. The CDR3 spells CASSPLLSPGYNEQFF. The CDR3 DNA follows: TGTGCCAGCTCACCACTTCTATCCCCGGGTTACAATGAGCAGTTCTTC. The entire variable domain, with the rest obtained from reference TRBV18 and TRBJ2-1, is as follows: NAGVMQNPRHLVRRRGQEARLRCSPMKGHSHVYWYRQLPEEGLKFMVYLQKENIIDESGMPKERFSAEFPKEGPSILRIQQVVRGDSAAYFCASSPLLSPGYNEQFFGPGTRLTVL.

This clone came up a few times. CDR3 amino acids: CASSPDSPNTEAFF. The CDR3 DNA sequence: TGTGCCAGCAGCCCGGACAGCCCGAACACTGAAGCTTTCTTT. This sequence joins TRBV4-2 and TRBJ1-1; D may be TRBD1 (6 bases). V was shortened by 4 bases and J by 1 base, with 10 bases between the two germline ends. CDR3 size: 14 residues. The germline V gene encodes CDR1 LGHNA and CDR2 YNFKEQ.

This clone was detected a few times. The chain couples TRBV7-9 to TRBJ2-3; D remains unclear. Per the germline V gene, CDR1 is SEHNR and CDR2 is FQNEAQ (reference sequence). The V gene lost 11 bases and the J gene lost 0 bases, with 18 bases spanning the gap. The CDR3 is 15 amino acids. This CDR3 is CAAFRFSLSTDTQYF. The CDR3 DNA is TGTGCCGCCTTCCGGTTCTCCTTAAGCACAGATACGCAGTATTTT.

The chain links TRBV25-1 to TRBJ1-1; D call uncertain. Trimming took 4 bases from V and 7 from J, leaving 13 bases between them. CDR1 MGHDK and CDR2 SYGVNS come from the germline V gene. This CDR3 has 13 residues. CDR3 protein: CASSADRRDEAFF. The CDR3 DNA reads TGTGCCAGCAGTGCCGATCGCCGAGATGAAGCTTTCTTT.

CDR3 DNA sequence: TGTGCCAGCAGCCGATCAGGTAGTGCCCCCGGTGAGCAGTTCTTC. This gives the protein CASSRSGSAPGEQFF. This sequence joins TRBV7-2 and TRBJ2-1; D not resolved. The ends were cut back, 5 bases at V and 9 bases at J, with 20 bases in the middle. This CDR3 has 15 residues. Per the germline V gene, CDR1 is SGHTA and CDR2 is FQGNSA.

This clone was counted a few times. The V and J genes are TRBV4-3 and TRBJ2-7; 9 bases are shared with TRBD1. The CDR3 is 16 residues long. J gave up 1 base and V 1 base, and 5 bases lay outside the gene matches. The V gene's germline CDR1 is LGHNA and CDR2 YSLEER. The CDR3 nucleotides are TGCGCCAGCAGCCAAGTTGGGACAGGGACATCCTACGAGCAGTACTTC. This codes for CASSQVGTGTSYEQYF.

The V call is TRBV30, the J call TRBJ2-1; TRBD2 aligns across 7 bases. Germline CDR1 and CDR2: GTSNPN and SVGIG (reference sequence). CDR3 length equals 15 residues. V lost 3 bases to trimming and J lost 4 bases; unmatched junction nucleotides: 9. The CDR3 DNA follows: TGTGCCTGGAGCGGCAGGAAGGGAGGGTACAATGAGCAGTTCTTC. Its protein is CAWSGRKGGYNEQFF.

The chain employs TRBV28 and TRBJ2-7, with D possibly matching TRBD1 (5 bases). V lost 7 bases to trimming and J lost 10 bases, with 20 bases between them. Per the germline V gene, CDR1 is MDHEN and CDR2 is SYDVKM. This CDR3 spans 13 amino acids. CDR3 bases: TGTGCCAGCAATTTGGGGCAGGGTCCCGGTCAGTACTTC. This gives the protein CASNLGQGPGQYF.

Only a few counts were recorded for this clone. The genes are TRBV29-1 and TRBJ2-1; TRBD1 matches at 10 bases. Germline values: CDR1 SQVTM, CDR2 ANQGSEA. V lost 2 bases and J lost 9; bases outside the gene matches: 4. This CDR3 has 13 amino acids. The CDR3 DNA is TGCAGCGTTGAAACGACAGGGGGCACTGAGCAGTTCTTC. It codes for CSVETTGGTEQFF.

Only a few counts were recorded for this clone. The V gene is TRBV28, the J gene TRBJ2-7; 7 bases line up with TRBD1. This CDR3 spans 13 amino acids. Germline V gene sequence: CDR1 MDHEN, CDR2 SYDVKM. The V and J ends lost 6 bases and 3 bases, in that order; junction bases with no gene match: 5. The CDR3 reads CASRQQGNYEQYF. As DNA, the CDR3 is TGTGCCAGCAGGCAACAGGGGAACTACGAGCAGTACTTC.

This clone was picked up a small number of times. This chain uses TRBV2 with TRBJ2-1; 7 nucleotides align to TRBD1. Germline-derived CDR1 and CDR2 are SNHLY and FYNNEI. This CDR3 is built from 13 residues. V lost 7 bases and J lost 5; bases outside the gene matches: 5. CDR3 DNA sequence: TGTGCCAGCACGGTACAGGGGAACAATGAGCAGTTCTTC. The encoded protein is CASTVQGNNEQFF.

The rearrangement joins TRBV28 to TRBJ2-2; TRBD2 is a possible D gene (5 bases). The germline V gene encodes CDR1 MDHEN and CDR2 SYDVKM. The V end lost 2 bases, the J end lost 0 bases, and 7 bases lay between the germline ends. CDR3 size: 15 residues. The CDR3 spells CASSLDYSNTGELFF. The CDR3 DNA reads as TGTGCCAGCAGTTTAGACTATTCGAACACCGGGGAGCTGTTTTTT.

In its sample, this clone was seen a few times. The chain links TRBV29-1 to TRBJ2-5, with 11 bases lining up with TRBD2. The J call could be wrong; TRBJ2-7 is a better fit for the DNA end. Germline assignment: CDR1 SQVTM and CDR2 ANQGSEA. The CDR3 contains 15 residues. This CDR3 is CSVQTSGVYSYEQYF. The DNA of the CDR3 is TGCAGCGTTCAGACTAGCGGGGTTTACTCCTACGAGCAGTACTTC.

There are a few counts of this clone. The chain is built from TRBV4-1 and TRBJ2-1, with TRBD1 matching 9 bases. Germline CDR1 is MGHRA and CDR2 is YSYEKL. V dropped 1 base and J dropped 6; count of bases not matched to a gene: 7. The CDR3 runs 16 residues. The CDR3 nucleotides are TGCGCCAGCAGCCAAGTGGTGACAGGGGGTGGCAATGAGCAGTTCTTC. The encoded protein is CASSQVVTGGGNEQFF.

The chain is built from TRBV11-1 and TRBJ1-2; D is unclear. Trimming removed 3 bases at V and 6 bases at J, with 17 bases between. The V gene's germline CDR1 is SGHAT and CDR2 FQDESV (reference sequence). The CDR3 is 15 residues long. The CDR3 DNA is TGTGCCAGCAGCTTCTCCGAAGTCACCTCTAATGGCTACACCTTC. As protein: CASSFSEVTSNGYTF.

This clone has just a few counts. The chain combines TRBV7-9 with TRBJ1-5; TRBD1 aligns across 8 bases. The length of the CDR3 is 15 residues. The V and J ends lost 1 base and 5 bases, in that order; junction bases with no gene match: 4. Germline V CDR1 and CDR2: SEHNR, FQNEAQ (reference sequence). The CDR3: CASSLGQGHYQPQHF. In DNA, the CDR3 is TGTGCCAGCAGCTTAGGACAGGGGCACTATCAGCCCCAGCATTTT.